These 10 T cell receptor beta chains originate from one sample sequenced in a study of Ad26.COV2.S vaccination and SARS-CoV-2 variants. Here immunoSEQ multiplex PCR was the method, and the copy in TCRdb shows in-frame clones only, minus some. The sample has roughly 400,000 clones; approximately 92% are singletons. Stated treatment: some 20 received Ad26.COV2.S at low or high dose, single or two shots; roughly 5 received placebo; per-sample allocation not given. Samples came from day 63 after the first vaccine or placebo injection. Sequenced material: peripheral blood, taken in a trial of Ad26.COV2.S vaccine versus placebo. The source is a person aged 18-60 years who received the Ad26.COV2.S COVID-19 vaccine or a placebo.

This clone was counted a few times. V gene TRBV3-1 (or the pseudogene TRBV3-2) combines with J gene TRBJ1-2; D gene uncertain. CDR1 is LGHDT, CDR2 YNNKEL, per germline (reference sequence). This CDR3 spans 14 amino acids. The V end lost 0 bases, the J end lost 4 bases, and 9 bases lay between the germline ends. The CDR3 DNA follows: TGTGCCAGCAGCCAAGATCGCAGGTCCTATGGCTACACCTTC. This encodes CASSQDRRSYGYTF.

This chain links TRBV2 with TRBJ2-3, with a weak D call TRBD1 (6 bases). The CDR3 runs to 16 residues. Between the trimmed V and J ends, which lost 5 bases and 3 bases, there was a span of 18 bases. Germline V CDR1 and CDR2: SNHLY, FYNNEI. The chain's CDR3 is CASSSARTALTDTQYF. The CDR3 DNA reads as TGTGCCAGCAGTTCAGCCCGGACAGCCTTAACAGATACGCAGTATTTT.

V and J are TRBV3-1 (or the pseudogene TRBV3-2) and TRBJ2-5; a possible D gene is TRBD1 (5 bases). The V end was cut by 2 bases, the J end by 1 base, with 14 bases between. The length of the CDR3 is 16 residues. Germline V gene lookup returns CDR1 LGHDT and CDR2 YNNKEL (reference sequence). For the CDR3, the DNA is TGTGCCAGCAGCCAATTGGCAGGGATAAGCCAAGAGACCCAGTACTTC. Translating gives CASSQLAGISQETQYF.

The genes are TRBV3-1 (or the pseudogene TRBV3-2) and TRBJ2-5; 8 positions match TRBD2. Germline CDR1 LGHDT, CDR2 YNNKEL (reference sequence). CDR3 length: 16 amino acids. The junction had 11 bases not matched to a gene; V was cut back by 1 base and J by 7 bases. The CDR3: CASSQGGAGGTGTQYF. The CDR3, as DNA: TGTGCCAGCAGCCAAGGGGGTGCGGGGGGTACGGGGACCCAGTACTTC.

V is TRBV6-2 or TRBV6-3 and J is TRBJ2-2, with D unresolved. Germline CDR1 is MNHEY and CDR2 is SVGEGT. Trimming took off 5 bases at V and 6 bases at J, with 10 bases between the two ends. This CDR3 is built from 13 residues. The CDR3 sequence: CASSTTSPGELFF. The CDR3, as DNA: TGTGCCAGCAGTACGACAAGCCCCGGGGAGCTGTTTTTT.

A word on this clone: One junction end disagrees with the germline gene, perhaps due to a read error. The rearrangement uses TRBV12-3 or TRBV12-4 and TRBJ1-6; no clear D. The CDR3 consists of 13 residues. In DNA form, the CDR3 reads TGTGCCAGCAGTTTTTTAGGTCATTCGCCCCTCCACTTT. This translates into CASSFLGHSPLHF.

This sequence joins TRBV19 and TRBJ1-2; a possible D gene is TRBD1 (5 bases). The CDR3 covers 14 residues. Germline assignment: CDR1 LNHDA and CDR2 SQIVND (reference sequence). V was cut by 1 base and J by 7 bases, with 13 bases left in between. DNA of the CDR3: TGTGCCAGTAGTATAGGAGGCAGGGCCGCTGGCTACACCTTC. This sequence encodes CASSIGGRAAGYTF.

The chain uses TRBV9 and TRBJ2-3; 13 bases are a match to TRBD2. The V segment lost 3 bases and the J segment 3 bases; nucleotides outside the gene matches: 1. CDR3 size: 15 residues. The germline CDR1 and CDR2 sequences are SGDLS and YYNGEE. DNA of the CDR3: TGTGCCAGCAGCGCGGGACTAGCGGGGACAGATACGCAGTATTTT. It encodes CASSAGLAGTDTQYF.

The J gene is TRBJ2-7, the V gene TRBV7-2; the D gene is possibly TRBD1 (6 bases). The CDR3 has 12 amino acids. V was pared by 5 bases and J by 6 bases, with 11 bases between. Germline values: CDR1 SGHTA, CDR2 FQGNSA. The CDR3 spells CASSARGGEQYF. CDR3 bases: TGTGCCAGCAGCGCTCGAGGGGGCGAGCAGTACTTC.

The count of this clone is one. The chain uses TRBV18 and TRBJ2-3, with TRBD2 matching over 11 bases. CDR1 and CDR2 (germline): KGHSH, LQKENI. The CDR3 loop spans 16 amino acids. Germline trimming cut 3 bases from V and 5 bases from J; bases unmatched to any gene: 7. This CDR3 is CASSPASGGSRDTQYF. The CDR3 DNA sequence: TGTGCCAGCTCACCGGCTAGCGGGGGGAGTAGAGATACGCAGTATTTT.